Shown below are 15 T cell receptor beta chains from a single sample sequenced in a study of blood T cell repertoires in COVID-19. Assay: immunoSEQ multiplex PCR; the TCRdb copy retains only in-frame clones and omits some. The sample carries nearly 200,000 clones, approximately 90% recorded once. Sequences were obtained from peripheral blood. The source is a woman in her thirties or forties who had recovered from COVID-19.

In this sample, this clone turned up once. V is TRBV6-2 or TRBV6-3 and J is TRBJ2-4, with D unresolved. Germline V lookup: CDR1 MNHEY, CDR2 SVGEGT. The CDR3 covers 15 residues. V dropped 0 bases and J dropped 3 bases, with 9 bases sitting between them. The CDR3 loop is CASSYSTERKNIQYF. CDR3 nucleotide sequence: TGTGCCAGCAGTTACTCTACAGAACGCAAAAACATTCAGTACTTC.

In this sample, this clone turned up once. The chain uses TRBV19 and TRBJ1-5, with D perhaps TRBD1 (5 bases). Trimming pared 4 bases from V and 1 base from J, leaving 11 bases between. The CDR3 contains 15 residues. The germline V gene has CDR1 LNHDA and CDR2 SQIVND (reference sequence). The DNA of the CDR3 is TGTGCCAGTAGTACCCGACAGAGAAGCAATCAGCCCCAGCATTTT. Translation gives CASSTRQRSNQPQHF.

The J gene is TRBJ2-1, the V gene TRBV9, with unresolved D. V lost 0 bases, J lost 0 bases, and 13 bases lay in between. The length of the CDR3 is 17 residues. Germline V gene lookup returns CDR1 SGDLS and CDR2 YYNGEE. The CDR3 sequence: CASSVGRWAYSYNEQFF. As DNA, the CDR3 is TGTGCCAGCAGCGTAGGACGGTGGGCCTACTCCTACAATGAGCAGTTCTTC.

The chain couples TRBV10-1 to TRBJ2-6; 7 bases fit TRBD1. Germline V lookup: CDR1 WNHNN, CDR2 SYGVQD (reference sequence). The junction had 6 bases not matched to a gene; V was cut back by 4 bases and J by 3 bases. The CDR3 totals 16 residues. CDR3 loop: CASSGGDRDGANVLTF. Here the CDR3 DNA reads TGCGCCAGCAGTGGGGGCGACAGGGATGGGGCCAACGTCCTGACTTTC.

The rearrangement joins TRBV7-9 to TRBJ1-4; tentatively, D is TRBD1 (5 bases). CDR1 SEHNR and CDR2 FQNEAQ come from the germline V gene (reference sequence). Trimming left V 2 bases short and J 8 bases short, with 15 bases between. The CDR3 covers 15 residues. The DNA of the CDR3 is TGTGCCAGCAGCTTAATTCAGGGAATGGGCGAAAAACTGTTTTTT. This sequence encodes CASSLIQGMGEKLFF.

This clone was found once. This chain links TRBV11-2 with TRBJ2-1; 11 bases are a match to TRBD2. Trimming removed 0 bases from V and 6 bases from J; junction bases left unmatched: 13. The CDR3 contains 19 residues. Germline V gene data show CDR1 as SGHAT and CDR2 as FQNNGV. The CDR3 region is CASSLDSKVAGGSVNEQFF. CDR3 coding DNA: TGTGCCAGCAGCTTAGATTCGAAGGTAGCGGGAGGGAGTGTCAATGAGCAGTTCTTC.

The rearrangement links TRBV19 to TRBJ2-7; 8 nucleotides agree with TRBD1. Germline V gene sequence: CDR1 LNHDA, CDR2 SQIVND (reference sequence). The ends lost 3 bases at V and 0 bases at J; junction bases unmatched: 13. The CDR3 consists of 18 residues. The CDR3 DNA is TGTGCCAGTAGTATTTCCGGGACAGGATTGGGAGGCTCCTACGAGCAGTACTTC. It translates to CASSISGTGLGGSYEQYF.

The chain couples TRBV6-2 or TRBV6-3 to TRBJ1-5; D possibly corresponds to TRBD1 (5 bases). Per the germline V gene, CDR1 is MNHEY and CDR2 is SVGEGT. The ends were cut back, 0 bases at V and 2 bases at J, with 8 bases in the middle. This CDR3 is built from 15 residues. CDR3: CASSYSSRGNQPQHF. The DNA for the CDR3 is TGTGCCAGCAGTTACTCGTCCAGGGGCAATCAGCCCCAGCATTTT.

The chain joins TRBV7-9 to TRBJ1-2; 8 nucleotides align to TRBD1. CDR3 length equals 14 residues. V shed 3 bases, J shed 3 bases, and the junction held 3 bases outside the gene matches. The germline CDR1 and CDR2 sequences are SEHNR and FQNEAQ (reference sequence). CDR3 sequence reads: CASSFDRGYYGYTF. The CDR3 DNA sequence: TGTGCCAGCAGCTTCGACAGGGGATACTATGGCTACACCTTC.

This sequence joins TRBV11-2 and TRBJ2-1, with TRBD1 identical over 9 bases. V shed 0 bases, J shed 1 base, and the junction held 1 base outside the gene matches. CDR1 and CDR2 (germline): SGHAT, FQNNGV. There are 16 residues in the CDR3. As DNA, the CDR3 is TGTGCCAGCAGCTTAGAGGGACAGGGTTCCTACAATGAGCAGTTCTTC. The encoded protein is CASSLEGQGSYNEQFF.

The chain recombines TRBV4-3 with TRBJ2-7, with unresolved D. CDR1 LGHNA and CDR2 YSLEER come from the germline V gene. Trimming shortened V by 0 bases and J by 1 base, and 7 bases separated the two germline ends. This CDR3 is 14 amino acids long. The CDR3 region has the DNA TGCGCCAGCAGCCAAGATTACAGTTCCTACGAGCAGTACTTC. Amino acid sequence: CASSQDYSSYEQYF.

The CDR3 loop is CAWGAAASFYNEQFF. The CDR3 DNA follows: TGTGCCTGGGGGGCAGCGGCTAGTTTCTACAATGAGCAGTTCTTC. The chain combines TRBV30 with TRBJ2-1, with D perhaps assigned TRBD1 or TRBD2 (5 bases each). Per germline, CDR1 GTSNPN and CDR2 SVGIG (reference sequence). The V end was cut by 5 bases, the J end by 3 bases, with 17 bases between. This CDR3 spans 15 amino acids.

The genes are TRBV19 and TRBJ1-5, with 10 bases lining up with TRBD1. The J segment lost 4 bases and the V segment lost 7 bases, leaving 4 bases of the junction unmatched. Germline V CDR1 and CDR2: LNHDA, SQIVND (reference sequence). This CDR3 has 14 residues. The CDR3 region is CASIPGQGNQPQHF. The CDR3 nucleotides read TGTGCCAGTATTCCGGGACAGGGGAATCAGCCCCAGCATTTT. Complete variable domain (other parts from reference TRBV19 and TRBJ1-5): DGGITQSPKYLFRKEGQNVTLSCEQNLNHDAMYWYRQDPGQGLRLIYYSQIVNDFQKGDIAEGYSVSREKKESFPLTVTSAQKNPTAFYLCASIPGQGNQPQHFGDGTRLSIL.

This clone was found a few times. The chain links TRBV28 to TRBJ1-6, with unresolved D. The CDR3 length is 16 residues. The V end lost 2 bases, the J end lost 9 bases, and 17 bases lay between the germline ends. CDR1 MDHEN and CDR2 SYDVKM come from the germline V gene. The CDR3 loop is CASSLVGPRRGSPLHF. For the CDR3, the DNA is TGTGCCAGCAGTTTAGTAGGACCTCGGCGGGGTTCACCCCTCCACTTT.

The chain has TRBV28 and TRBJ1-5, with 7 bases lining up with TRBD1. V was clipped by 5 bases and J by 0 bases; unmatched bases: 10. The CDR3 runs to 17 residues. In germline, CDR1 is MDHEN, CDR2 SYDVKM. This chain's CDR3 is CASSKRGQVYSNQPQHF. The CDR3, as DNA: TGTGCCAGCAGTAAAAGGGGGCAAGTTTATAGCAATCAGCCCCAGCATTTT.